This TCR beta chain was sequenced during a study of human T cells and chemical hapten exposure. TCRdb reanalysed the RACE reads using MiXCR and keeps one entry per CDR3 protein. The sample gives some 88,000 distinct CDR3 sequences, about 10% of which show up once; 2.2% is in the top ten. Germline values: CDR1 MNHEY, CDR2 SMNVEV (reference sequence). The V segment lost 3 bases and the J segment 2 bases; nucleotides outside the gene matches: 6. This CDR3 region has 15 residues. Time point reported: patch test 2, 6 weeks after DPC sensitization. Indicated treatment: therapeutic diphenylcyclopropenone sensitization with weekly scalp DPC. Every patch test was put on after a blood sample was taken.

The sample in question was whole blood, obtained in connection with sensitization to the hapten diphenylcyclopropenone (DPC). The sequence was collected from a man aged 35 to 55 with alopecia areata. Some clones in this sample may be carry-over from other donors' samples. The chain carries TRBV27 and TRBJ2-5; 7 bases agree with TRBD1. The CDR3 DNA follows: TGTGCCAGCAGTTTTATCAGGGGGAGACAAGAGACCCAGTACTTC. Its protein is CASSFIRGRQETQYF.